This TCR beta chain comes out of a study of T cell changes during pregnancy in multiple sclerosis. This clone appeared a single time. This CDR3 is built from 13 residues. Germline values: CDR1 SEHNR, CDR2 FQNEAQ (reference sequence). After removal of 3 bases from V and 3 bases from J, the junction contained 2 bases not matched to a gene. The table came from immunoSEQ multiplex PCR; TCRdb's copy has only in-frame clones and leaves some out. The table records about 66,000 clones, 90% to 95% of them present only once. Source: CD8+ T cells from peripheral blood mononuclear cells, taken before pregnancy. The chain combines TRBV7-9 with TRBJ2-7, with 7 bases aligning to TRBD1. The sequence derives from a female donor with multiple sclerosis, enrolled in a pregnancy study. The CDR3 region is CASSFGTDYEQYF. CDR3 DNA sequence: TGTGCCAGCAGCTTCGGGACAGACTACGAGCAGTACTTC.